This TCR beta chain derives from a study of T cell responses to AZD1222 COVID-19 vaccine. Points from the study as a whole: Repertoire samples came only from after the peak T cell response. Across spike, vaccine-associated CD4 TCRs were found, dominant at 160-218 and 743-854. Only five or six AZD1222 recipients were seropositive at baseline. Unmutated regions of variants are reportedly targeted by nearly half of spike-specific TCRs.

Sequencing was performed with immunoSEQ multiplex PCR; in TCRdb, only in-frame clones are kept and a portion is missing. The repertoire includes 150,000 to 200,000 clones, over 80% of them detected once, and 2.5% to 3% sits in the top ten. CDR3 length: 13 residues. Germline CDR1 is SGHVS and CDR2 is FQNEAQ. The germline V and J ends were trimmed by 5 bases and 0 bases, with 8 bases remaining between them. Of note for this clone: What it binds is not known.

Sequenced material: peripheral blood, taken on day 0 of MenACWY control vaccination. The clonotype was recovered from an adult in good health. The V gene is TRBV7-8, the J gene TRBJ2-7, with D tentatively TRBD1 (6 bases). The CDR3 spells CASSTDSSYEQYF. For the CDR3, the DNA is TGTGCCAGCAGCACGGACAGCTCCTACGAGCAGTACTTC.